The source of this TCR beta chain is a study of blood T cell repertoires in COVID-19. Study in general: PBMCs, B-cell-depleted T cells, or T cells were the source of the cDNA or gDNA that made up the material.

The length of the CDR3 is 17 residues. V was pared by 1 base and J by 6 bases, with 8 bases of the junction left unmatched. Germline CDR1 reads KGHSH; CDR2 reads LQKENI. How the authors handled the data: By means of reference gene primer amplification, nucleated cell counts were estimated. Assay used: immunoSEQ multiplex PCR; TCRdb lists only in-frame clones, some missing. That table gives V, J and clone size, and the DNA gave D and trimming. Counted here are about 240,000 clones, about 68% occurring once; the ten biggest clones make up about 3.5%. This chain joins TRBV18 and TRBJ2-2, with 10 positions matching TRBD1. Sequencing was performed on peripheral blood. The origin of this receptor is a woman older than 75 with acute or convalescent COVID-19. DNA of the CDR3: TGTGCCAGCTCACCACGCTTGACAGGGGGCGTTGCCGGGGAGCTGTTTTTT. Its protein product is CASSPRLTGGVAGELFF.